This TCR beta chain came from a study of cytomegalovirus exposure and HLA in healthy donors. Regarding the study as a whole: Donors belonging to an Asian-associated ancestry cluster reportedly showed fewer N-insertions in productive TCRs than the roughly 700-donor mean, according to what a later analysis found. It was reported that TCR beta sequences correctly inferred the HLA-A and HLA-B alleles for most subjects. A later analysis appeared to link common viral pathogens to several of the most significant clusters.

Points on this clone: Its antigen is not known.

PCR employed 60 Vbeta and 13 Jbeta primers. Assay: immunoSEQ multiplex PCR; the TCRdb copy retains only in-frame clones and omits some. The top ten hold about 0.58% of the sample, which has approximately 240,000 clones, approximately 82% seen once. This CDR3 has 13 residues. Trimming stripped 3 bases from V and 5 bases from J, with 10 bases between. CDR1 and CDR2 (germline): SQVTM, ANQGSEA. The J gene is TRBJ2-2, the V gene TRBV29-1; TRBD1 might be the D (5 bases). The sequenced material came from PBMCs. The TCR was taken from a woman aged 40 to 55 in good health and CMV-seronegative. Here the CDR3 reads CSVDGRATGELFF. In DNA form, the CDR3 reads TGCAGCGTTGATGGCAGGGCGACCGGGGAGCTGTTTTTT.